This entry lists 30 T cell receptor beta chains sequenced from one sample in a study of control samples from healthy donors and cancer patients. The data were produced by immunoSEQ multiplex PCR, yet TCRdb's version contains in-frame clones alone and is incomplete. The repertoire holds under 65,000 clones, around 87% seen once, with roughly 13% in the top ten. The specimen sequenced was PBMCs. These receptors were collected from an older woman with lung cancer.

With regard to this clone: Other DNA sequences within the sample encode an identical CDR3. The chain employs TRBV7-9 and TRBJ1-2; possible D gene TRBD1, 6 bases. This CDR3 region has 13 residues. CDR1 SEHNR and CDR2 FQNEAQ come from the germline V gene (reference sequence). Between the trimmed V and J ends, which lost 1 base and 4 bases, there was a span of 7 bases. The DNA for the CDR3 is TGTGCCAGCAGCTTAGACAGGGTCTATGGCTACACCTTC. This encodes CASSLDRVYGYTF.

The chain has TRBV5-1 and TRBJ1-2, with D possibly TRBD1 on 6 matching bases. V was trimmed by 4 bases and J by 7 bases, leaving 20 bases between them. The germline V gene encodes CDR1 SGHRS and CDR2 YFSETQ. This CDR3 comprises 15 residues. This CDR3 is CASSLVSGTSAGYTF. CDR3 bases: TGCGCCAGCAGCCTGGTATCCGGGACATCCGCTGGCTACACCTTC.

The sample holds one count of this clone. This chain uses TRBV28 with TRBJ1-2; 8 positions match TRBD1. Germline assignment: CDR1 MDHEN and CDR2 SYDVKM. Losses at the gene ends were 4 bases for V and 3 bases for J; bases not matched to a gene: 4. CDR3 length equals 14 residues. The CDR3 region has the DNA TGTGCCAGCAGTTCAACAGGGGGGTACTATGGCTACACCTTC. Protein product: CASSSTGGYYGYTF.

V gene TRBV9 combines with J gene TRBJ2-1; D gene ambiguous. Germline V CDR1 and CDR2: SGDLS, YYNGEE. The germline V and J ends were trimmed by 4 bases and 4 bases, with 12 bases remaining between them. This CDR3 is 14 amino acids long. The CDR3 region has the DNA TGTGCCAGCAGCACCTTGACTGGATACAATGAGCAGTTCTTC. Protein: CASSTLTGYNEQFF.

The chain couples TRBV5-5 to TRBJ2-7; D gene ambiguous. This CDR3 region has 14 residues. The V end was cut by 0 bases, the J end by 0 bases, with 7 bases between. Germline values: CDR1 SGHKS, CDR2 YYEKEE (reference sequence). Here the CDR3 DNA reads TGTGCCAGCAGCTTGGCAGGCCACTCCTACGAGCAGTACTTC. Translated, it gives CASSLAGHSYEQYF.

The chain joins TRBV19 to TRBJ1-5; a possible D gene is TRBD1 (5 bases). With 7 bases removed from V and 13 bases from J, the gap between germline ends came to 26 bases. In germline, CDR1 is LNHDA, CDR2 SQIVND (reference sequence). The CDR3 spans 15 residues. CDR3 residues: CASTEGWVQGDPQHF. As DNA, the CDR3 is TGTGCCAGTACCGAAGGGTGGGTTCAGGGCGATCCGCAGCATTTT. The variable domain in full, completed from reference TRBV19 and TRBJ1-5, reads DGGITQSPKYLFRKEGQNVTLSCEQNLNHDAMYWYRQDPGQGLRLIYYSQIVNDFQKGDIAEGYSVSREKKESFPLTVTSAQKNPTAFYLCASTEGWVQGDPQHFGDGTRLSIL.

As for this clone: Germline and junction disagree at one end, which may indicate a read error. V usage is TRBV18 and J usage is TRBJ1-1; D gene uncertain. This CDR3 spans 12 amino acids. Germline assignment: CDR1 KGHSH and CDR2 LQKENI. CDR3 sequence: CASSTPTSEAFF. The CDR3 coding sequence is TGTGCCAGCTCAACACCGACAAGTGAAGCTTTCTTT.

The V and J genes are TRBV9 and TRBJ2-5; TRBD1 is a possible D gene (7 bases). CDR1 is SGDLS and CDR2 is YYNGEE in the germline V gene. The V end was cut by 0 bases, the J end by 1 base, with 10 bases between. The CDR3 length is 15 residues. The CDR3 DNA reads TGTGCCAGCAGCGTAGCAGGGGGGCCCCAAGAGACCCAGTACTTC. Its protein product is CASSVAGGPQETQYF.

The CDR3 is CASRSTGTDYGYTF. CDR3 sequence (DNA): TGTGCCAGCAGGTCAACCGGGACGGACTATGGCTACACCTTC. This sequence joins TRBV7-2 and TRBJ1-2, with a possible D match to TRBD1 (5 bases). Germline V gene data show CDR1 as SGHTA and CDR2 as FQGNSA. V gave up 6 bases and J gave up 3 bases, with 14 bases separating them. This CDR3 is 14 amino acids long.

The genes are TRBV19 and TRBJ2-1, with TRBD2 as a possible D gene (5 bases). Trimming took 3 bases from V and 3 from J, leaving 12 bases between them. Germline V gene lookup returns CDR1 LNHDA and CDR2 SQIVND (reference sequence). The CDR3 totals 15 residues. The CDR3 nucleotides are TGTGCCAGTAGTATCCGGGATCAAAGCTACAATGAGCAGTTCTTC. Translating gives CASSIRDQSYNEQFF.

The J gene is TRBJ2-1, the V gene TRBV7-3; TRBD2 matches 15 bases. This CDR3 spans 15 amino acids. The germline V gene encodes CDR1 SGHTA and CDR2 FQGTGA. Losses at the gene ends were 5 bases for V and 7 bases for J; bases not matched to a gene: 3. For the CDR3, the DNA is TGTGCCAGCAGCGGGACTAGCGGGAGGAGGAATGAGCAGTTCTTC. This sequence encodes CASSGTSGRRNEQFF.

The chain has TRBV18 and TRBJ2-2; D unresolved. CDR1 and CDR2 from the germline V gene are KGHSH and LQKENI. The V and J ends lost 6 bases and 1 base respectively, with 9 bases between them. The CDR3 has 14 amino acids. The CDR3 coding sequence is TGTGCCAGCTCCCCCAAGATGAACACCGGGGAGCTGTTTTTT. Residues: CASSPKMNTGELFF.

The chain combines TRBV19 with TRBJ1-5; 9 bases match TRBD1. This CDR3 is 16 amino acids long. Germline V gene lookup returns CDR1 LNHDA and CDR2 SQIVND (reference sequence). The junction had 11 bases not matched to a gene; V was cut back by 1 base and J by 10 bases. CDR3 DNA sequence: TGTGCCAGTAGTATAGTAGAGGGACAGGGCGTTACTCCCCAGCATTTT. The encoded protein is CASSIVEGQGVTPQHF.

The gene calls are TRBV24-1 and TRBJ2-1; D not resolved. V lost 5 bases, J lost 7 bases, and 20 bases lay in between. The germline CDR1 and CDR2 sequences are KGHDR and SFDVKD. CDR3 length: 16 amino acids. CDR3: CATSGGWRIALNEQFF. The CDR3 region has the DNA TGTGCCACCAGTGGAGGTTGGCGAATTGCCCTTAATGAGCAGTTCTTC.

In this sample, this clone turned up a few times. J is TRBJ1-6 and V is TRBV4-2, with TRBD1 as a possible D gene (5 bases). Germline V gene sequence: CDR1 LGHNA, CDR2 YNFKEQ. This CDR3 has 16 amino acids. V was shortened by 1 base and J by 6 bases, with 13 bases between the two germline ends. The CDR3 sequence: CASSQVAGAGNSPLHF. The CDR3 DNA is TGTGCCAGCAGCCAAGTCGCCGGGGCCGGTAATTCACCCCTCCACTTT.

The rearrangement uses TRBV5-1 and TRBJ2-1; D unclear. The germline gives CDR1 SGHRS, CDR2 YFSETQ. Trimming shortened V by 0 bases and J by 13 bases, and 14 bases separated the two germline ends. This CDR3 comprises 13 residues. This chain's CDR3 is CASSLGERRTQFF. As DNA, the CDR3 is TGCGCCAGCAGCTTGGGGGAAAGGCGGACCCAGTTCTTC.

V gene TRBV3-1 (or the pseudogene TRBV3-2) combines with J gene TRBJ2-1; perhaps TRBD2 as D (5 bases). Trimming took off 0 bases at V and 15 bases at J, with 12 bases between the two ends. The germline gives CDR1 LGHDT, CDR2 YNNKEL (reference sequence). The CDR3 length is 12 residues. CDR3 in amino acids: CASSQDPGFAFF. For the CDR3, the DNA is TGTGCCAGCAGCCAAGATCCGGGATTTGCGTTCTTC.

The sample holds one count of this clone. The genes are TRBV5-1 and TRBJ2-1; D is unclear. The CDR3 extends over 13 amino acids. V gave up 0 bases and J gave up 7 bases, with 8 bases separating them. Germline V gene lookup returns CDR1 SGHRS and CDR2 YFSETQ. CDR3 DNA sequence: TGCGCCAGCAGCTTGGATAATACGAATGAGCAGTTCTTC. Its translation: CASSLDNTNEQFF.

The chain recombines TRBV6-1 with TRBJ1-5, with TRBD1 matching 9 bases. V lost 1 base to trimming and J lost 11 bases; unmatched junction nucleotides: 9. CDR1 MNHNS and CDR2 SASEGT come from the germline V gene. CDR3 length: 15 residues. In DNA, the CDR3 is TGTGCCAGCAGTGAAGGGGGGACAGGGTATTGGGCCCAGCATTTT. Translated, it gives CASSEGGTGYWAQHF.

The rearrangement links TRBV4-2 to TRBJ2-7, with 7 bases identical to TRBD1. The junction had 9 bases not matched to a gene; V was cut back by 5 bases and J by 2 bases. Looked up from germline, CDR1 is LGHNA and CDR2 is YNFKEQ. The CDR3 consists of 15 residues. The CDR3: CASSTSSGQAYEQYF. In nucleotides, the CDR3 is TGTGCCAGCAGCACCAGCTCCGGACAGGCCTACGAGCAGTACTTC.

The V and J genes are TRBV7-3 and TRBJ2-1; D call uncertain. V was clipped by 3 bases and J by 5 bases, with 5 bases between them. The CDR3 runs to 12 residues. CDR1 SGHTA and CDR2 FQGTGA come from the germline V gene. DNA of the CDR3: TGTGCCAGCAGCTTCTCGAACAATGAGCAGTTCTTC. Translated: CASSFSNNEQFF.

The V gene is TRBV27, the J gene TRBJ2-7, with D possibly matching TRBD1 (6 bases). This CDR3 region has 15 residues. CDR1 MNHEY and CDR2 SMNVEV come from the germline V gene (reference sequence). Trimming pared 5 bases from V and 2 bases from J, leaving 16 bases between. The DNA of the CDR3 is TGTGCCAGCAGTCTCTCGGGACACAGAACCTACGAGCAGTACTTC. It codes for CASSLSGHRTYEQYF.

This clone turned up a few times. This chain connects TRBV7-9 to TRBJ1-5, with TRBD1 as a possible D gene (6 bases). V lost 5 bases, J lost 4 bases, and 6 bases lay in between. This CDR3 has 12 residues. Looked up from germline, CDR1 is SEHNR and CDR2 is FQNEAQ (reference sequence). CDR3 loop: CASSQGNQPQHF. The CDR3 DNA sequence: TGTGCCAGCAGCCAGGGGAATCAGCCCCAGCATTTT.

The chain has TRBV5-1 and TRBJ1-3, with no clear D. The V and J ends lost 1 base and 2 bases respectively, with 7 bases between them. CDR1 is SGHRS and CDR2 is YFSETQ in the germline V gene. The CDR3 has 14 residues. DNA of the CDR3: TGCGCCAGCAGCTTGAGCTCCGCTGGAAACACCATATATTTT. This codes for CASSLSSAGNTIYF.

CDR3 residues: CASSLAYRTSGRQETQYF. The CDR3 DNA follows: TGTGCCAGCAGCTTAGCTTACCGGACTAGCGGGAGGCAAGAGACCCAGTACTTC. V usage is TRBV7-2 and J usage is TRBJ2-5, with 14 bases matching TRBD2. The CDR3 runs to 18 residues. V shed 0 bases, J shed 2 bases, and the junction held 5 bases outside the gene matches. CDR1 is SGHTA, CDR2 FQGNSA, per germline.

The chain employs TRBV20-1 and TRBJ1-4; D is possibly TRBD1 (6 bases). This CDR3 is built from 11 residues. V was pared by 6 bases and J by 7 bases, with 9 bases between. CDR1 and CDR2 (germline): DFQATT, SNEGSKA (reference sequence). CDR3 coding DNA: TGCAGTGCGGACAGTGGTGAAAAACTGTTTTTT. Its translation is CSADSGEKLFF.

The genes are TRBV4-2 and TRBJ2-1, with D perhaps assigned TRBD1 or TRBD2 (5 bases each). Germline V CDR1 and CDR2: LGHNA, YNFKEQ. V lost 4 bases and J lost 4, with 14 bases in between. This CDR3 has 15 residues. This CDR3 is CASSPLRDVYNEQFF. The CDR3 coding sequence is TGTGCCAGCAGCCCCCTCCGGGACGTATACAATGAGCAGTTCTTC.

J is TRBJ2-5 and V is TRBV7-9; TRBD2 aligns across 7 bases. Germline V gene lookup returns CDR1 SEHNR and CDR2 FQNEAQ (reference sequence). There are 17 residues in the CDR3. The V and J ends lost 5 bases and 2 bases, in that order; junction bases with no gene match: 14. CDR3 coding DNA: TGTGCCAGCAGCCCAGAGCGGGGCCGGACGGGGCAAGAGACCCAGTACTTC. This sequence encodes CASSPERGRTGQETQYF.

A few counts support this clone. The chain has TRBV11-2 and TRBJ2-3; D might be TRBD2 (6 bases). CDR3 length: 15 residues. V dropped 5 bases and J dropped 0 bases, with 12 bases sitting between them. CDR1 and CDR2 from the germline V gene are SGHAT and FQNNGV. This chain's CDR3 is CASSPVSGSTDTQYF. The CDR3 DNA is TGTGCCAGCAGCCCGGTAAGCGGGAGCACAGATACGCAGTATTTT.

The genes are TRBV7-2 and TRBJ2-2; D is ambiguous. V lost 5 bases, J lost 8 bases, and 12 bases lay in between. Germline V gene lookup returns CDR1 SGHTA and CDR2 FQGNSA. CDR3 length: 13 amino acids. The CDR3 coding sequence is TGTGCCAGCAGCCGTCTGGGAACAGGGGAGCTGTTTTTT. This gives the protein CASSRLGTGELFF.